The T cell receptor (beta chain) described here comes from a study of sequential checkpoint blockade in melanoma. Across the whole study: Arm A got nivolumab then ipilimumab; arm B the reverse, 1:1.

As for treatment: randomized to nivolumab then ipilimumab (arm A) or the reverse (arm B). No patient had prior DNA-damaging chemotherapy. Sorted cells were live CD3+CD8+, lacking CD19 and CD56, from PBMCs. The CDR3 extends over 8 amino acids. Repertoires were generated with immunoSEQ multiplex PCR, while TCRdb's copy carries only in-frame clones and drops some. The data hold about 30,000 clones, with roughly nine tenths observed a single time. The TCR was taken from a human donor with melanoma. The rearrangement links TRBV3-2 to TRBJ1-1. TRBV3-2 is a pseudogene. The sequencing used CD8+ T cells sorted from blood (inferred from file names), collected from a patient given nivolumab and ipilimumab in sequence. The CDR3 is CAPPRAFF. The CDR3 nucleotides read TGTGCCCCCCCCCGAGCTTTCTTT.